This TCR beta chain appears in the sequencing data of a study of blood T cell repertoires in COVID-19 (dated by TCRdb to about 2020). For context, the study as a whole: Collaborator samples came from the United States, Italy and Spain and covered acute and convalescent phases of COVID-19. The material from the prospective study consisted of cDNA or gDNA derived from T cells, B-cell-depleted T cells, or PBMCs. Deeply sampled blood TCRbeta repertoires from subjects exposed to, actively infected with, or recovered from COVID-19 were included in the dataset. The repertoires were released in a freely available public database intended as a resource for research on the immune response to SARS-CoV-2. The samples were drawn from two sources: the first 160 participants of the ongoing ImmuneRACE study, and approximately 1,300 subjects contributed by 6 global collaborators. The sample metadata nearly always contained a de-identified subject ID, COVID-19 status, age in years and sex. Where available, HLA class I and class II types were obtained from metadata supplied by the sample provider rather than from assay-based typing. What the study reported, not specific to this receptor: How much clinical and demographic metadata was included differed by source and by participant, and the metadata was provided uncurated.

Measured from the cysteine to the phenylalanine, the CDR3 is 12 residues long. The retained sequence is limited to the CDR3, 36 bases, with the frame set at the first base. At the junction V is shortened by 6 bases and J by 9 bases, with 15 bases in between. The immunoSEQ Assay, a bias-controlled multiplex PCR, was used to amplify TCRbeta CDR3 regions from genomic DNA. In the paper's pipeline: Within the assay, amplification of reference gene primers was used to estimate how many nucleated cells each sample contained. To quantify the absolute abundance of each unique TCRbeta CDR3 rearrangement, sequence reads were collapsed and filtered. For each sample, productive Simpson clonality was calculated as the square root of Simpson's diversity index across productive rearrangements. This is the immuneACCESS table as TCRdb keeps it, with only in-frame sequences that have V and J called. A part of the clones is gone; compared with another copy, unresolved V genes explain less than half, and the rest is unexplained. V and J calls and clone size are as listed in that table; D and trimming were resolved from the DNA. The sample yields some 120,000 clones; 83% were counted once. The ten most abundant clones make up about 2.2% of the sample.

The collaborating institutions used their own protocols to collect whole blood in K2EDTA tubes. For TCRbeta analysis, collaborators shipped samples in one of three forms: frozen whole blood, isolated PBMCs, or DNA extracted from either of those sample types. In the case of this clone: This receptor's antigen is unknown. No qualities accompany the bases; no much larger clone lies one base away.

The receptor was derived from a man aged 30 to 45 with acute or convalescent COVID-19. This chain is built from TRBV12-3 or TRBV12-4 and TRBJ2-7, with no confident D gene call. What was sequenced was peripheral blood. The CDR3 has the sequence CASRADILMQYF. The nucleotide sequence is given as TGTGCCAGCAGGGCTGACATACTTATGCAGTACTTC.